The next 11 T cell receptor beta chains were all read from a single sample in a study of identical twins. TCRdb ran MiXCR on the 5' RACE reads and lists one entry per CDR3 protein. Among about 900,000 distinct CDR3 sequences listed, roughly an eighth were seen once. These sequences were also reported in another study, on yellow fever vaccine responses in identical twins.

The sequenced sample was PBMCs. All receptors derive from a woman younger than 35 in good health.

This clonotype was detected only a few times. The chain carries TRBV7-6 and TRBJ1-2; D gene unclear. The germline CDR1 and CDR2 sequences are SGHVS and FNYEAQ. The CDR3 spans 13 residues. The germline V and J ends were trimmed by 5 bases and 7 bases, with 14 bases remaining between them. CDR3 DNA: TGTGCCAGCAGCCCCGGGGAGGGAGTTGGCTACACCTTC. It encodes CASSPGEGVGYTF.

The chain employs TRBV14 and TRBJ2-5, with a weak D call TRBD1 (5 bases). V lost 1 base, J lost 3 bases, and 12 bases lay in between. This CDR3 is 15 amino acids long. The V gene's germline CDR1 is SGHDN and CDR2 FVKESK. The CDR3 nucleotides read TGTGCCAGCAGCCAAGTTAGGACAAGTAAAGAGACCCAGTACTTC. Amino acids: CASSQVRTSKETQYF.

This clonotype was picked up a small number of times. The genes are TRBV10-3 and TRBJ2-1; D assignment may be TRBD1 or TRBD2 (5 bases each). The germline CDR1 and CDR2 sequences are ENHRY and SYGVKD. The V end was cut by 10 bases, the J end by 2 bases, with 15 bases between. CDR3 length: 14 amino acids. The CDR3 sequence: CATNRDGTYNEQFF. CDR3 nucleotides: TGTGCCACCAACCGGGACGGTACCTACAATGAGCAGTTCTTC.

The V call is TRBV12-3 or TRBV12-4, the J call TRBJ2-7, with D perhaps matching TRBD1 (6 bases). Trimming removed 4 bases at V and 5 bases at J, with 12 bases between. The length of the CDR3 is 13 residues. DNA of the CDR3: TGTGCCAGCAGTTCCCCAGGGGTCCACGAGCAGTACTTC. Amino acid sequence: CASSSPGVHEQYF.

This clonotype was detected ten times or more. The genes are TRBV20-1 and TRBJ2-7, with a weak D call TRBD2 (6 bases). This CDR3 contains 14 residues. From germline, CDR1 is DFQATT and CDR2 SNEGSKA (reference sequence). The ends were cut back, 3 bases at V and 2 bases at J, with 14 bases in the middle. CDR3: CSASAGTVTYEQYV. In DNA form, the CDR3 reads TGCAGTGCTAGTGCCGGGACTGTAACCTACGAGCAGTACGTC.

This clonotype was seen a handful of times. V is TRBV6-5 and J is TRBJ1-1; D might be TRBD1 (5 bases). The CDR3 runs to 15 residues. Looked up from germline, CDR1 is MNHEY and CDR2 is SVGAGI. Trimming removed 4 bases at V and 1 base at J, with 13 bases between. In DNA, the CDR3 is TGTGCCAGCAGTTCGAGACAGAAGAAGAACACTGAAGCTTTCTTT. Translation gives CASSSRQKKNTEAFF.

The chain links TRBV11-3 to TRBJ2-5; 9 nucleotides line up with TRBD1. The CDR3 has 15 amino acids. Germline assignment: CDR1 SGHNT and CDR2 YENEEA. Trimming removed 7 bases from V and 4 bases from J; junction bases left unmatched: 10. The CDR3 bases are TGTGCCAGCAACCGCCAACAGGGGGCCGCAGAGACCCAGTACTTC. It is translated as CASNRQQGAAETQYF.

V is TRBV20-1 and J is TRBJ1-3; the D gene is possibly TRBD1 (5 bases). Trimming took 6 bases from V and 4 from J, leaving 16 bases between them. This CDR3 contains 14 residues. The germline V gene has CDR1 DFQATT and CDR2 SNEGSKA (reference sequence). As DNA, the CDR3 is TGCAGTGCAAGGGACCTCCAAACGGGAAACACCATATATTTT. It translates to CSARDLQTGNTIYF.

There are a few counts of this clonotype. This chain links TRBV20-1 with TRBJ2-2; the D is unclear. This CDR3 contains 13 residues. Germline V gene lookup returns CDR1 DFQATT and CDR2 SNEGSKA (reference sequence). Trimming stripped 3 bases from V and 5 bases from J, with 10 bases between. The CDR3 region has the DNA TGCAGTGCTAGGCCGCCTCTTACCGGGGAGCTGTTTTTT. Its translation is CSARPPLTGELFF.

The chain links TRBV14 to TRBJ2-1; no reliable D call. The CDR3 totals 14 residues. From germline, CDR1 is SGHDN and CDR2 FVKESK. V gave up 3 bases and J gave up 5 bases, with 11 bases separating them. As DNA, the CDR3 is TGTGCCAGCAGCCACCGGGCTTCGGACAATGAGCAGTTCTTC. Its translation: CASSHRASDNEQFF.

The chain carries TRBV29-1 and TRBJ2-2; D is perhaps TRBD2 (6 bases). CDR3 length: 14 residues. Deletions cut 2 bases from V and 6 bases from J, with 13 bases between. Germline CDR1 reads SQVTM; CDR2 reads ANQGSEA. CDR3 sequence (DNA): TGCAGCGTTGAACCACTATCGGGAGCCGGGGAGCTGTTTTTT. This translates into CSVEPLSGAGELFF.